Described below is a single T cell receptor (beta chain) sequence and its context. The entry originates in a study of T cells in Graves' hyperthyroidism and ophthalmopathy. TCR beta CDR3 region amplification was performed from RNA transcripts. The HTBI primer set was used in a first-round RT-PCR of the TCR CDR3. In TCRdb, the multiplex PCR reads were re-called with MiXCR into one record per CDR3 protein. The sample shows 400,000 to 600,000 distinct CDR3 sequences, about 20% of them seen only once. The source material was blood. The sequence was collected from a man younger than 35 with Graves' hyperthyroidism.

CDR3 loop: CSAKRGRTEAFF. The DNA of the CDR3 is TGCAGTGCAAAAAGGGGGCGCACTGAAGCTTTCTTT. This chain connects TRBV20-1 to TRBJ1-1, with 7 bases fitting TRBD1. The CDR3 is 12 residues long. J was trimmed by 4 bases and V by 6 bases; bases with no gene match: 5. Germline V gives CDR1 DFQATT, CDR2 SNEGSKA (reference sequence).